The rows below give T cell receptor beta chains drawn from one sample of a study of cytomegalovirus exposure and HLA in healthy donors. Repertoires were generated with immunoSEQ multiplex PCR, while TCRdb's copy carries only in-frame clones and drops some. The repertoire includes over 200,000 clones, roughly 75% of them detected once, and 1.8% sits in the top ten. Sequencing input: PBMCs. All receptors derive from a woman younger than 45 in good health and CMV-seronegative. CDR3s include the opening cysteine and the closing phenylalanine or tryptophan. Each record gives: J gene, clone size, D gene, V gene, CDR3 protein, CDR3 DNA. D genes are given only for firm matches. Where a row states a size, it is once, few, many or the class of an expanded clone; other rows omit it.

J: TRBJ1-5; size: few; D: -; V: TRBV6-6; CDR3: CASTSEGQPQHF; DNA: TGTGCCAGCACCTCCGAGGGTCAGCCCCAGCATTTT
J: TRBJ1-1; size: -; D: -; V: TRBV2; CDR3: CASSVYTEAFF; DNA: TGTGCCAGCAGTGTCTACACTGAAGCTTTCTTT
J: TRBJ2-6; size: -; D: TRBD2; V: TRBV5-1; CDR3: CASTSTSGTFNSGANVLTF; DNA: TGCGCCAGCACCTCGACTAGCGGGACTTTTAACTCTGGGGCCAACGTCCTGACTTTC
J: TRBJ2-7; size: -; D: TRBD2; V: TRBV6-6; CDR3: CASSFGGGAVNEQYF; DNA: TGTGCCAGCAGTTTTGGCGGGGGGGCCGTAAACGAGCAGTACTTC
J: TRBJ1-1; size: -; D: TRBD1; V: TRBV30; CDR3: CAWSFPTGGLNTEAFF; DNA: TGTGCCTGGAGTTTCCCAACAGGGGGACTGAACACTGAAGCTTTCTTT
J: TRBJ1-1; size: few; D: TRBD1; V: TRBV29-1; CDR3: CSVWTGPNTEAFF; DNA: TGCAGCGTTTGGACAGGGCCGAACACTGAAGCTTTCTTT
J: TRBJ1-1; size: once; D: -; V: TRBV11-3; CDR3: CASTSLLAGAAAFF; DNA: TGTGCCAGCACCTCCTTACTGGCAGGGGCGGCTGCTTTCTTT
J: TRBJ1-4; size: -; D: -; V: TRBV15; CDR3: CAATGLGYEKLFF; DNA: TGTGCCGCCACAGGGCTTGGATATGAAAAACTGTTTTTT
J: TRBJ2-2; size: -; D: -; V: TRBV10-3; CDR3: CAIRSAGELFF; DNA: TGTGCCATCAGAAGCGCCGGGGAGCTGTTTTTT
J: TRBJ1-3; size: -; D: -; V: TRBV7-3; CDR3: CASSWHVGNTIYF; DNA: TGTGCCAGCAGCTGGCACGTCGGAAACACCATATATTTT
J: TRBJ2-5; size: once; D: TRBD1; V: TRBV9; CDR3: CASSVGDRGLLAGKETQYF; DNA: TGTGCCAGCAGCGTAGGGGACAGGGGGCTTCTAGCGGGAAAAGAGACCCAGTACTTC
J: TRBJ1-2; size: -; D: -; V: TRBV11-2; CDR3: CASSLVEADYGYTF; DNA: TGTGCCAGCAGCTTAGTTGAGGCAGACTATGGCTACACCTTC
J: TRBJ1-2; size: many; D: -; V: TRBV18; CDR3: CASSPLDLGGGHGYTF; DNA: TGTGCCAGCTCACCACTCGATCTCGGGGGAGGGCATGGCTACACCTTC
J: TRBJ2-1; size: -; D: -; V: TRBV6-6; CDR3: CASSYGSGRDEQFF; DNA: TGTGCCAGCAGTTACGGGAGTGGACGGGATGAGCAGTTCTTC
J: TRBJ1-2; size: -; D: TRBD1; V: TRBV18; CDR3: CASSPGQRNYGYTF; DNA: TGTGCCAGCTCACCGGGACAGAGGAACTATGGCTACACCTTC
J: TRBJ1-3; size: -; D: -; V: TRBV2; CDR3: CASSERGSSNTIYF; DNA: TGTGCCAGCAGTGAAAGGGGGAGCTCAAACACCATATATTTT
J: TRBJ1-4; size: -; D: TRBD1; V: TRBV9; CDR3: CASSAPTGNEKLFF; DNA: TGTGCCAGCAGCGCCCCGACAGGGAATGAAAAACTGTTTTTT
J: TRBJ2-1; size: -; D: -; V: TRBV5-1; CDR3: CASSLAGRENEQFF; DNA: TGCGCCAGCAGCTTGGCGGGCAGGGAAAATGAGCAGTTCTTC
J: TRBJ2-5; size: few; D: TRBD2; V: TRBV5-1; CDR3: CASSLERSGRAGETQYF; DNA: TGCGCCAGCAGCTTGGAGAGGAGCGGGAGGGCGGGCGAGACCCAGTACTTC
J: TRBJ2-1; size: once; D: TRBD2; V: TRBV27; CDR3: CASSLTSGSGYNEQFF; DNA: TGTGCCAGCAGTCTCACTAGCGGGAGTGGGTACAATGAGCAGTTCTTC
J: TRBJ2-7; size: -; D: -; V: TRBV27; CDR3: CASSLTGPFSYEQYF; DNA: TGTGCCAGCAGTTTAACAGGTCCCTTCTCCTACGAGCAGTACTTC
J: TRBJ1-2; size: -; D: TRBD1; V: TRBV18; CDR3: CASSPPGTGVSANYGYTF; DNA: TGTGCCAGCTCACCACCAGGGACAGGGGTTTCTGCTAACTATGGCTACACCTTC
J: TRBJ1-1; size: -; D: TRBD1; V: TRBV30; CDR3: CAFEQGENTEAFF; DNA: TGTGCCTTTGAACAGGGGGAGAACACTGAAGCTTTCTTT
J: TRBJ2-3; size: -; D: -; V: TRBV29-1; CDR3: CSVGRGLGGMGTDTQYF; DNA: TGCAGCGTAGGTCGTGGACTTGGCGGGATGGGGACAGATACGCAGTATTTT
J: TRBJ1-2; size: -; D: TRBD1; V: TRBV5-1; CDR3: CASRVSGTANYGYTF; DNA: TGCGCCAGCAGGGTATCGGGGACAGCTAACTATGGCTACACCTTC
J: TRBJ2-5; size: -; D: TRBD2; V: TRBV5-1; CDR3: CASSRGLAGVETQYF; DNA: TGCGCCAGCAGCCGCGGGCTAGCGGGAGTCGAGACCCAGTACTTC
J: TRBJ2-7; size: many; D: -; V: TRBV6-5; CDR3: CASSYMRQGGYEQYF; DNA: TGTGCCAGCAGTTACATGAGGCAGGGTGGCTACGAGCAGTACTTC
J: TRBJ1-1; size: -; D: TRBD1; V: TRBV5-1; CDR3: CASSRSLSRQGWVNTEAFF; DNA: TGCGCCAGCAGCCGCTCACTTTCCCGACAGGGGTGGGTGAACACTGAAGCTTTCTTT
J: TRBJ2-7; size: few; D: -; V: TRBV9; CDR3: CASSVDSRDLEQYF; DNA: TGTGCCAGCAGCGTAGACTCGCGGGACCTCGAGCAGTACTTC
J: TRBJ2-3; size: -; D: TRBD2; V: TRBV9; CDR3: CASSVSISREEGDTQYF; DNA: TGTGCCAGCAGCGTAAGCATCTCGCGGGAGGAAGGGGATACGCAGTATTTT
J: TRBJ2-1; size: -; D: -; V: TRBV6-1; CDR3: CASSDRQGYNEQFF; DNA: TGTGCCAGCAGTGATAGGCAGGGTTACAATGAGCAGTTCTTC
J: TRBJ2-5; size: few; D: TRBD1; V: TRBV9; CDR3: CGSSVGMTGGFQETQYF; DNA: TGTGGCAGCAGCGTAGGGATGACAGGGGGCTTCCAAGAGACCCAGTACTTC
J: TRBJ1-2; size: -; D: -; V: TRBV9; CDR3: CASSVTGTNGYTF; DNA: TGTGCCAGCAGCGTCACAGGGACGAATGGCTACACCTTC
J: TRBJ2-7; size: -; D: TRBD2; V: TRBV27; CDR3: CASSFGLAGVAEQYF; DNA: TGTGCCAGCAGTTTCGGACTAGCGGGAGTCGCCGAGCAGTACTTC
J: TRBJ2-1; size: -; D: TRBD2; V: TRBV10-3; CDR3: CAISDGTSYSDEQFF; DNA: TGTGCCATCAGTGACGGGACTAGTTATAGCGATGAGCAGTTCTTC
J: TRBJ2-2; size: once; D: -; V: TRBV2; CDR3: CASGVEGGELFF; DNA: TGTGCCAGTGGGGTCGAGGGCGGGGAGCTGTTTTTT
J: TRBJ2-3; size: -; D: -; V: TRBV4-2; CDR3: CASSQEVGEGTDTQYF; DNA: TGTGCCAGCAGCCAAGAGGTGGGAGAGGGCACAGATACGCAGTATTTT
J: TRBJ1-1; size: -; D: -; V: TRBV2; CDR3: CASSELRGGNTEAFF; DNA: TGTGCCAGCAGTGAACTAAGGGGCGGGAACACTGAAGCTTTCTTT
J: TRBJ1-1; size: -; D: -; V: TRBV12-5; CDR3: CASGLDRATEAFF; DNA: TGTGCTAGTGGTTTGGACCGCGCCACTGAAGCTTTCTTT
J: TRBJ2-5; size: -; D: -; V: TRBV18; CDR3: CASSRIRSRETQYF; DNA: TGTGCCAGCTCTCGAATACGGTCACGGGAGACCCAGTACTTC
J: TRBJ2-1; size: few; D: -; V: TRBV6-1; CDR3: CASRWSGDSNEQFF; DNA: TGTGCCAGCCGGTGGTCGGGGGACTCCAATGAGCAGTTCTTC
J: TRBJ2-5; size: -; D: TRBD2; V: TRBV6-6; CDR3: CASSYTSGGGETQYF; DNA: TGTGCCAGCAGTTACACTAGCGGGGGAGGAGAGACCCAGTACTTC
J: TRBJ1-2; size: few; D: -; V: TRBV10-3; CDR3: CAISESMEQTANYGYTF; DNA: TGTGCCATCAGTGAGTCGATGGAACAGACAGCTAACTATGGCTACACCTTC